These T cell receptor beta chains were read from a single sample in a study of shared clonotypes between healthy human individuals. Repertoires were generated with immunoSEQ multiplex PCR, while TCRdb's copy carries only in-frame clones and drops some. Found here are about 2.3 million clones, 85% to 95% of them singletons; the top ten hold under 0.45%. Source material: naive CD4+ T cells from PBMCs. Receptors were obtained from a man between 18 and 35 years old in good health. Some clones in this sample may be carry-over from other donors' samples. The CDR3 runs from the conserved cysteine through the conserved F or W. A D gene is named only where the DNA matches it firmly. The size entry is marked missing in some rows and otherwise reads once, few, many or a size class.

>.|TRBJ2-4|.|TRBV9
TGTGCCAGCAGGGGGACTTTTCAGTACTTC
CASRGTFQYF
>.|TRBJ1-5|.|TRBV5-5
TGTGCCAGCAGCTTGTCCAGTAATAGCAATCAGCCCCAGCATTTT
CASSLSSNSNQPQHF
>.|TRBJ2-2|.|TRBV10-3
TGTGCCATCAGTGACACGGCCGGGGAGCTGTTTTTT
CAISDTAGELFF
>.|TRBJ1-1|.|TRBV7-6
TGTGCCAGCAGCGATTTGGGGTCTTGGGTAGCTTTCTTT
CASSDLGSWVAFF
>TRBD2|TRBJ2-3|.|TRBV5-1
TGCGCCAGCAGCTCTGGACTAGCGGGAGGGACAGATACGCAGTATTTT
CASSSGLAGGTDTQYF
>TRBD1|TRBJ2-2|.|TRBV4-1
TGCGCCAGCAGCCTCGGACAGGGAAACACCGGGGAGCTGTTTTTT
CASSLGQGNTGELFF
>.|TRBJ2-7|.|TRBV18
TGTGCCAGCTCATCTATTCCCGGGTACGAGCAGTACTTC
CASSSIPGYEQYF
>TRBD2|TRBJ2-3|.|TRBV9
TGTGCCAGCAGCGTAGCCCCCGGGACTAGCGGGAGGGACGGCACAGATACGCAGTATTTT
CASSVAPGTSGRDGTDTQYF
>TRBD1|TRBJ1-5|.|TRBV5-6
TGTGCCAGCAGCTTGGCCGATGACAGGGGCGATTATAGCAATCAGCCCCAGCATTTT
CASSLADDRGDYSNQPQHF
>.|TRBJ1-5|.|TRBV4-3
TGCGCCAGCAGCCAAGATCATGGCAGCTTCAATCAGCCCCAGCATTTT
CASSQDHGSFNQPQHF
>.|TRBJ2-2|once|TRBV28
TGTGCCAGCAGTTTCCTACAGGAGCTGTTTTTT
CASSFLQELFF
>TRBD2|TRBJ2-1|.|TRBV9
TGTGCCAGCAGCGTGACTAGCGGGAGATACAATGAGCAGTTCTTC
CASSVTSGRYNEQFF
>TRBD1|TRBJ2-2|.|TRBV7-3
TGTGCCAGCAGCAAGACAGGGGGCTACACCGGGGAGCTGTTTTTT
CASSKTGGYTGELFF
>TRBD2|TRBJ2-3|.|TRBV18
TGTGCCAGCTCACCGCGGACTAGCACTAGCACAGATACGCAGTATTTT
CASSPRTSTSTDTQYF
>TRBD2|TRBJ2-7|.|TRBV4-1
TGCGCCAGCAGCCGGAGCGGGGTGGGGAACTACGAGCAGTACTTC
CASSRSGVGNYEQYF
>TRBD2|TRBJ2-5|once|TRBV10-3
TGTGCCATCAGTGGTTCTAGCGGGATGATGGGAGAGACCCAGTACTTC
CAISGSSGMMGETQYF
>.|TRBJ1-4|.|TRBV7-2
TGTGCCAGCAGCCCACGACAGGCACTAAATGAAAAACTGTTTTTT
CASSPRQALNEKLFF
>TRBD1|TRBJ2-7|.|TRBV9
TGTGCCAGCAGCAGGACAGGGGGCTCCTACGAGCAGTACTTC
CASSRTGGSYEQYF
>.|TRBJ1-3|.|TRBV30
TGTGCCTGGAGCACCGGGACACAGGGAAACACCATATATTTT
CAWSTGTQGNTIYF
>TRBD2|TRBJ2-7|.|TRBV4-2
TGTGCCAGCAGCCAAGACATGGGACTAGCATCCTACGAGCAGTACTTC
CASSQDMGLASYEQYF
>TRBD1|TRBJ2-3|.|TRBV28
TGTGCCAGCAGTCCCCGATTAGGACAGGGGGTAGCAGATACGCAGTATTTT
CASSPRLGQGVADTQYF
>.|TRBJ2-1|.|TRBV2
TGTGCCAGCTCATCGAGGGTACGTTACAATGAGCAGTTCTTC
CASSSRVRYNEQFF
>.|TRBJ1-1|.|TRBV6-5
TGTGCCAGCAGTTACCTTTTGAACACTGAAGCTTTCTTT
CASSYLLNTEAFF
>.|TRBJ1-1|.|TRBV18
TGTGCCAGCTCACAAGCAGGGTCTATGAACACTGAAGCTTTCTTT
CASSQAGSMNTEAFF
>TRBD1|TRBJ2-1|.|TRBV19
TGTGCCAGTAGTATAGGGCCCTTGACAGGGCCCTCCAATGAGCAGTTCTTC
CASSIGPLTGPSNEQFF
>TRBD2|TRBJ2-3|once|TRBV15
TGTGCCACCAGCAGAGAATGGACTAGCGGGAGATCCAGCACAGATACGCAGTATTTT
CATSREWTSGRSSTDTQYF
>.|TRBJ2-6|.|TRBV27
TGTGCCAGCAGTTTAATTGGCTCTGGGGCCAACGTCCTGACTTTC
CASSLIGSGANVLTF
>TRBD1|TRBJ1-2|.|TRBV6-4
TGTGCCAGCAGCGAGACAGGGGACTATGGCTACACCTTC
CASSETGDYGYTF
>TRBD1|TRBJ1-2|.|TRBV28
TGTGCCAGCAGGGCCCCCGGGACAGGGACATATGGCTACACCTTC
CASRAPGTGTYGYTF
>.|TRBJ2-7|.|TRBV20-1
TGCAGTGCTCACGCCTCCTACGAGCAGTACTTC
CSAHASYEQYF
>TRBD1|TRBJ1-1|.|TRBV28
TGTGCCAGCAGTTCTTCCTGGGACAGGATAACGGGGGTCACTGAAGCTTTCTTT
CASSSSWDRITGVTEAFF
>.|TRBJ2-3|.|TRBV7-3
TGTGCCAGCAGCCCCAAATCCGGAGATACGCAGTATTTT
CASSPKSGDTQYF
>TRBD2|TRBJ2-3|.|TRBV7-3
TGTGCCAGCAGCCCCCGGACTAGCGGGAGCGATACGCAGTATTTT
CASSPRTSGSDTQYF
>.|TRBJ1-3|.|TRBV7-2
TGTGCCAGCAGCTTTACGCAGGGTCTCTCTGGAAACACCATATATTTT
CASSFTQGLSGNTIYF
>TRBD2|TRBJ2-4|.|TRBV7-2
TGTGCCAGCAGCACCCGACTAGCGGGAGGGGCCAAAAACATTCAGTACTTC
CASSTRLAGGAKNIQYF
>.|TRBJ2-7|.|TRBV6-5
TGTGCCAGCAGTCTCGCGGGGGAGCAGTACTTC
CASSLAGEQYF
>.|TRBJ2-7|.|TRBV6-5
TGTGCCAGCAGTTACTCGGCAGGGAGAGTCGGGGAGCAGTACTTC
CASSYSAGRVGEQYF
>.|TRBJ2-7|once|TRBV19
TGTGCCAGTAGTAAAGAACGACTCCGCCGGGGCCATACTGCCTACGAGCAGTACTTC
CASSKERLRRGHTAYEQYF
>TRBD2|TRBJ2-5|.|TRBV5-1
TGCGCCAGCAGCCGCTGGCGGGAGGACGACCAAGAGACCCAGTACTTC
CASSRWREDDQETQYF
>.|TRBJ1-1|.|TRBV6-5
TGTGCCAGCACCCCGGGGCAGAACACTGAAGCTTTCTTT
CASTPGQNTEAFF
>.|TRBJ1-4|.|TRBV7-9
TGTGCCAGCAGCTTACTAAGGGGGGAAGAAAAACTGTTTTTT
CASSLLRGEEKLFF
>TRBD1|TRBJ1-3|.|TRBV15
TGTGCCACCAGCAGAGCAGGGGGCGCAACTGGAAACACCATATATTTT
CATSRAGGATGNTIYF
>.|TRBJ1-2|.|TRBV4-1
TGCGCCAGCAGCCAAGTCGCGGACTATGGCTACACCTTC
CASSQVADYGYTF